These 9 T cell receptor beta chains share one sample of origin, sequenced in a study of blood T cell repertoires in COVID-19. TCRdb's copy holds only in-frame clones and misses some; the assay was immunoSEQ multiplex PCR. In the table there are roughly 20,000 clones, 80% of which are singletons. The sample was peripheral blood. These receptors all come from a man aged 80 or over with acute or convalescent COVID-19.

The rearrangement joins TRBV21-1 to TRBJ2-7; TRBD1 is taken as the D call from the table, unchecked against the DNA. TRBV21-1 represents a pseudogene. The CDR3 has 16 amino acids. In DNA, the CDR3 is TGTGCCAGCAGCAAACCGAGACAGGGGCCCCTCTACGAGCAGTACTTC. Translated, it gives CASSKPRQGPLYEQYF.

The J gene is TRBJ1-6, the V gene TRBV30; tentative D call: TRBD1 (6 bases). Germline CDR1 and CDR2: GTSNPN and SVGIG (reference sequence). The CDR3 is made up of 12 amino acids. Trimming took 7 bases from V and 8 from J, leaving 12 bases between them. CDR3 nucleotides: TGTGCCTTACACAGGGTTGATTCACCCCTCCACTTT. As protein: CALHRVDSPLHF.

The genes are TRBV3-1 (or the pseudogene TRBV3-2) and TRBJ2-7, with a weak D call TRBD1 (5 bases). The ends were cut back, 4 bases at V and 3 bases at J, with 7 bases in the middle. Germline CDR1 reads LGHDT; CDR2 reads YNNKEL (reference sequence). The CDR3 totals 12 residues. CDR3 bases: TGTGCCAGCAGCCGGGGCCTCTACGAGCAGTACTTC. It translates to CASSRGLYEQYF.

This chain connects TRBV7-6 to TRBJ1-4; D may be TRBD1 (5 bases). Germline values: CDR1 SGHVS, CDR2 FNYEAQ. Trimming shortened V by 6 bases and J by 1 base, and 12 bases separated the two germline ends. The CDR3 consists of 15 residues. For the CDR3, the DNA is TGTGCCAGCAGTTATACAGGACAAACTAATGAAAAACTGTTTTTT. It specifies CASSYTGQTNEKLFF.

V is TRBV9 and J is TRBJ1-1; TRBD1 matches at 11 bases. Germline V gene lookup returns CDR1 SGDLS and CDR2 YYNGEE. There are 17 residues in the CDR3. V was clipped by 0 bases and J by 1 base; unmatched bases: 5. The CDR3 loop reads CASSVGIGQGANTEAFF. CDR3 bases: TGTGCCAGCAGCGTAGGGATCGGACAGGGGGCGAACACTGAAGCTTTCTTT. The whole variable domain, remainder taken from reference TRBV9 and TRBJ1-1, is DSGVTQTPKHLITATGQRVTLRCSPRSGDLSVYWYQQSLDQGLQFLIQYYNGEERAKGNILERFSAQQFPDLHSELNLSSLELGDSALYFCASSVGIGQGANTEAFFGQGTRLTVV.

In DNA form, the CDR3 reads TGTGCCAGCAGCTTGGACAGGAGCACTGAAGCTTTCTTT. This sequence encodes CASSLDRSTEAFF. The V and J genes are TRBV7-3 and TRBJ1-1, with TRBD1 identical over 7 bases. The CDR3 loop spans 13 amino acids. V lost 3 bases and J lost 4; bases outside the gene matches: 2. Germline V gene sequence: CDR1 SGHTA, CDR2 FQGTGA.

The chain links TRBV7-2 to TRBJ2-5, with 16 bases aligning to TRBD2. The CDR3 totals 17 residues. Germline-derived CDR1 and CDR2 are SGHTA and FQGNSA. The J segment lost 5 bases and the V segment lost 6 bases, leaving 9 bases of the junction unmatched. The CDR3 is CASSPPGLAGGRETQYF. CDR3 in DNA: TGTGCCAGCAGTCCCCCGGGACTAGCGGGGGGGAGGGAGACCCAGTACTTC. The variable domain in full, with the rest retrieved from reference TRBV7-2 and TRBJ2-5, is GAGVSQSPSNKVTEKGKDVELRCDPISGHTALYWYRQSLGQGLEFLIYFQGNSAPDKSGLPSDRFSAERTGGSVSTLTIQRTQQEDSAVYLCASSPPGLAGGRETQYFGPGTRLLVL.

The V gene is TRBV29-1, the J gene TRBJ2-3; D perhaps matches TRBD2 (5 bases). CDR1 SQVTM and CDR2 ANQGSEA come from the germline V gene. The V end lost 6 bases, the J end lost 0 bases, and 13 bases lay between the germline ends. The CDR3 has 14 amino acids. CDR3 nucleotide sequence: TGCAGCGTGAAAACGGGATTTAGCACAGATACGCAGTATTTT. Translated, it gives CSVKTGFSTDTQYF.

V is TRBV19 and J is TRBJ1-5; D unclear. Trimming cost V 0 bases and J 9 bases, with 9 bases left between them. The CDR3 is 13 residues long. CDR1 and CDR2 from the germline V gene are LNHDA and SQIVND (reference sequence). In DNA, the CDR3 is TGTGCCAGTAGTATAGATTCCGACTGGCCCCAGCATTTT. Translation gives CASSIDSDWPQHF.